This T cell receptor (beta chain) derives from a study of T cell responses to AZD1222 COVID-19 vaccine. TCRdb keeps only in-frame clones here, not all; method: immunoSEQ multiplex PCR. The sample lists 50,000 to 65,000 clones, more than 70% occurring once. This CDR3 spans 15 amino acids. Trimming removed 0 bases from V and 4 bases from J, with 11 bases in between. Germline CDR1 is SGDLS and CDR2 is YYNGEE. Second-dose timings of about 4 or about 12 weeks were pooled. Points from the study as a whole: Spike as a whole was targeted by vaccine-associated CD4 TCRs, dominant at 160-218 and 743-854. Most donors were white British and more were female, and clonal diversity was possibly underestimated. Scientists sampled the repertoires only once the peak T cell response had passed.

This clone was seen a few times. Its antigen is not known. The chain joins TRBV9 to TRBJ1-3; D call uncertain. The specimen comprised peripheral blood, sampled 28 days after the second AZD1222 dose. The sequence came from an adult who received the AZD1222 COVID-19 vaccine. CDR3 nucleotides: TGTGCCAGCAGCGTAGCTACGGGGATGGGAAACACCATATATTTT. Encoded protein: CASSVATGMGNTIYF. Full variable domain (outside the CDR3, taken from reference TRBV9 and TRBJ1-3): DSGVTQTPKHLITATGQRVTLRCSPRSGDLSVYWYQQSLDQGLQFLIQYYNGEERAKGNILERFSAQQFPDLHSELNLSSLELGDSALYFCASSVATGMGNTIYFGEGSWLTVV.